These 23 T cell receptor beta chains originate from one sample sequenced in a study of tumour-infiltrating T cells in Burkitt lymphoma. Here immunoSEQ multiplex PCR was the method, and the copy in TCRdb shows in-frame clones only, minus some. The table lists roughly 2,600 clones, under 85% of them singletons. The sample comprised tumor tissue. The receptors come from a human donor with diffuse large B-cell lymphoma.

The J gene is TRBJ2-3, the V gene TRBV2; 9 nucleotides align to TRBD2. Trimming took 1 base from V and 2 from J; bases not matched to a gene: 4. CDR1 SNHLY and CDR2 FYNNEI come from the germline V gene. The CDR3 loop spans 16 amino acids. The CDR3 coding sequence is TGTGCCAGCAGTGAAGGACTAGCGGCCTCCACAGATACGCAGTATTTT. Protein product: CASSEGLAASTDTQYF.

This chain joins TRBV4-2 and TRBJ1-3; D unclear. Deletions cut 3 bases from V and 2 bases from J, with 8 bases between. The CDR3 length is 14 residues. CDR1 is LGHNA, CDR2 YNFKEQ, per germline. The CDR3 loop reads CASSHSGTGNTIYF. The DNA of the CDR3 is TGTGCCAGCAGCCACTCGGGAACTGGAAACACCATATATTTT.

The CDR3 DNA reads TGCGCCAGCAGCTTGGACCGCTCACCCCTCCACTTT. Protein: CASSLDRSPLHF. This sequence joins TRBV5-1 and TRBJ1-6; D unresolved. The V gene lost 0 bases and the J gene lost 10 bases, with 5 bases spanning the gap. CDR3 length equals 12 residues. Per germline, CDR1 SGHRS and CDR2 YFSETQ.

The CDR3 nucleotides read TGTGCCAGTAGTTCCCCTCCAGCGGGAGTCTACGAGCAGTACTTC. It specifies CASSSPPAGVYEQYF. V is TRBV19 and J is TRBJ2-7; 8 positions agree with TRBD2. The germline CDR1 and CDR2 sequences are LNHDA and SQIVND (reference sequence). This CDR3 region has 15 residues. Germline trimming cut 5 bases from V and 3 bases from J; bases unmatched to any gene: 9.

Of note for this clone: At one end, the junction sequence differs from germline, possibly due to a read error. The rearrangement joins TRBV30 to TRBJ1-1, with D tentatively TRBD1 (6 bases). This CDR3 contains 12 residues. CDR1 and CDR2 from the germline V gene are GTSNPN and SVGIG (reference sequence). The chain's CDR3 is CAWRPGDTKAFF. The DNA of the CDR3 is TGTGCCTGGAGGCCGGGGGACACTAAAGCTTTCTTT.

The chain combines TRBV7-2 with TRBJ1-5, with 8 nucleotides matching TRBD1. J was trimmed by 5 bases and V by 5 bases; bases with no gene match: 8. The length of the CDR3 is 15 residues. Looked up from germline, CDR1 is SGHTA and CDR2 is FQGNSA. CDR3 protein: CASSAGQDFYQPQHF. DNA of the CDR3: TGTGCCAGCAGCGCGGGACAGGACTTTTATCAGCCCCAGCATTTT.

With respect to this clone: The junction shows a germline mismatch at one end, possibly a read error. J is TRBJ1-1 and V is TRBV7-3; TRBD1 is a possible D gene (6 bases). This CDR3 is built from 14 residues. Germline CDR1 SGHTA, CDR2 FQGTGA. Here the CDR3 DNA reads TGTGCTAGCAGCTCCGGACAGCCGAACACTGAAGCTTTCTTT. It codes for CASSSGQPNTEAFF.

The CDR3 sequence: CASQLLGRAGELFF. CDR3 DNA: TGTGCCAGCCAGTTGTTGGGTCGCGCCGGGGAGCTGTTTTTT. This chain joins TRBV6-5 and TRBJ2-2; D is ambiguous. Trimming cost V 8 bases and J 6 bases, with 16 bases left between them. Looked up from germline, CDR1 is MNHEY and CDR2 is SVGAGI. The CDR3 is 14 amino acids.

The chain has TRBV11-3 and TRBJ2-5; D is undetermined. The CDR3 is 14 amino acids. The V and J ends lost 1 base and 1 base respectively, with 7 bases between them. Germline lookup yields CDR1 SGHNT and CDR2 YENEEA. The CDR3 DNA follows: TGTGCCAGCAGCTTAGCTCTCAGCCAAGAGACCCAGTACTTC. Its translation: CASSLALSQETQYF.

This chain connects TRBV18 to TRBJ2-5; D is unclear. The germline V gene encodes CDR1 KGHSH and CDR2 LQKENI. V dropped 2 bases and J dropped 3 bases, with 7 bases sitting between them. The CDR3 loop spans 13 amino acids. CDR3 coding DNA: TGTGCCAGCTCACCAATGCCCGAAGAGACCCAGTACTTC. It specifies CASSPMPEETQYF.

The V call is TRBV14, the J call TRBJ2-4; D perhaps matches TRBD1 (6 bases). The germline V gene has CDR1 SGHDN and CDR2 FVKESK. This CDR3 is built from 16 residues. V was shortened by 0 bases and J by 7 bases, with 16 bases between the two germline ends. In nucleotides, the CDR3 is TGTGCCAGCAGCCAAGATAGATTACAGGGTGGGAACATTCAGTACTTC. This gives the protein CASSQDRLQGGNIQYF.

The chain links TRBV4-2 to TRBJ2-3; no clear D. There are 19 residues in the CDR3. V was shortened by 0 bases and J by 3 bases, with 22 bases between the two germline ends. Germline V gene data show CDR1 as LGHNA and CDR2 as YNFKEQ. The CDR3 DNA sequence: TGTGCCAGCAGCCAAGATAGTTATACGTACGAGAGATCGACAGATACGCAGTATTTT. Protein product: CASSQDSYTYERSTDTQYF.

The V and J genes are TRBV13 and TRBJ2-1; D possibly corresponds to TRBD1 (5 bases). The CDR3 consists of 12 residues. Trimming left V 5 bases short and J 6 bases short, with 8 bases between. CDR1 is PRHDT, CDR2 FYEKMQ, per germline (reference sequence). The CDR3 loop reads CASSQRGNEQFF. CDR3 in DNA: TGTGCCAGCAGCCAAAGGGGCAATGAGCAGTTCTTC.

The table lists this clone with a count of one. The chain carries TRBV7-2 and TRBJ2-7; D ambiguous. This CDR3 has 12 residues. Germline values: CDR1 SGHTA, CDR2 FQGNSA. Deletions cut 0 bases from V and 3 bases from J, with 3 bases between. The CDR3 region has the DNA TGTGCCAGCAGCTTAGCGCTCTACGAGCAGTACTTC. It encodes CASSLALYEQYF.

The chain recombines TRBV7-6 with TRBJ1-4, with 9 nucleotides matching TRBD1. Germline CDR1 SGHVS, CDR2 FNYEAQ. Unmatched junction bases numbered 0, after V lost 1 base and J lost 6 bases. This CDR3 is 14 amino acids long. Here the CDR3 reads CASSLGTGDEKLFF. CDR3 coding DNA: TGTGCCAGCAGCTTAGGGACAGGGGATGAAAAACTGTTTTTT.

The chain employs TRBV30 and TRBJ1-1, with no clear D. The V end was cut by 2 bases, the J end by 5 bases, with 12 bases between. Germline-derived CDR1 and CDR2 are GTSNPN and SVGIG (reference sequence). The CDR3 totals 13 residues. CDR3 loop: CAWSPHGGTEAFF. CDR3 DNA: TGTGCCTGGAGTCCGCATGGAGGTACTGAAGCTTTCTTT.

The sample holds a few counts of this clone. The chain has TRBV10-3 and TRBJ1-5; D possibly corresponds to TRBD1 (5 bases). The V gene lost 0 bases and the J gene lost 6 bases, with 9 bases spanning the gap. CDR3 length: 14 amino acids. Germline V CDR1 and CDR2: ENHRY, SYGVKD. Written as DNA, the CDR3 is TGTGCCATCAGTGAGTCGGCCGGGGGTCAGCCCCAGCATTTT. It encodes CAISESAGGQPQHF.

The chain couples TRBV11-2 to TRBJ1-1; 7 bases map to TRBD1. The CDR3 sequence is 10 residues long. J gave up 11 bases and V 6 bases, and 3 bases lay outside the gene matches. CDR1 and CDR2 (germline): SGHAT, FQNNGV. CDR3 amino acids: CASSQGEAFF. Written as DNA, the CDR3 is TGTGCCAGCAGTCAGGGGGAGGCTTTCTTT. Filled out from reference TRBV11-2 and TRBJ1-1, the complete variable domain reads EAGVAQSPRYKIIEKRQSVAFWCNPISGHATLYWYQQILGQGPKLLIQFQNNGVVDDSQLPKDRFSAERLKGVDSTLKIQPAKLEDSAVYLCASSQGEAFFGQGTRLTVV.

The V gene is TRBV6-6, the J gene TRBJ2-3; tentative D call: TRBD2 (6 bases). The CDR3 spans 15 residues. The germline gives CDR1 MNHNY, CDR2 SVGAGI (reference sequence). Trimming took 1 base from V and 1 from J, leaving 9 bases between them. Written as DNA, the CDR3 is TGTGCCAGCAGTTACTTTCCTAGCGGCACAGATACGCAGTATTTT. It translates to CASSYFPSGTDTQYF.

The V and J genes are TRBV4-1 and TRBJ2-7; the D gene is possibly TRBD1 (6 bases). CDR3 length equals 15 residues. The germline V gene has CDR1 MGHRA and CDR2 YSYEKL. The V end lost 3 bases, the J end lost 6 bases, and 18 bases lay between the germline ends. CDR3 DNA sequence: TGCGCCAGCAGCCAGGGGCCCCTCACAGGGTCCGAGCAGTACTTC. Amino acid sequence: CASSQGPLTGSEQYF.

This chain links TRBV6-1 with TRBJ1-5; 7 nucleotides agree with TRBD1. V was pared by 8 bases and J by 4 bases, with 5 bases of the junction left unmatched. This CDR3 is built from 13 residues. CDR1 and CDR2 (germline): MNHNS, SASEGT. The CDR3 DNA follows: TGTGCCAGCGGTGGGACAGAGAATCAGCCCCAGCATTTT. This sequence encodes CASGGTENQPQHF.

The chain links TRBV7-2 to TRBJ2-1; D is unresolved. Trimming took 5 bases from V and 5 from J, leaving 13 bases between them. Per germline, CDR1 SGHTA and CDR2 FQGNSA. CDR3 length: 14 amino acids. CDR3 nucleotides: TGTGCCAGCAGCCCTAGTCTACTCAACAATGAGCAGTTCTTC. It specifies CASSPSLLNNEQFF.

The chain joins TRBV9 to TRBJ2-5, with D possibly being TRBD1 (6 bases). V lost 0 bases, J lost 5 bases, and 14 bases lay in between. Germline V gives CDR1 SGDLS, CDR2 YYNGEE. The CDR3 is 15 residues long. The CDR3 loop is CASSVGTVPSETQYF. In DNA, the CDR3 is TGTGCCAGCAGCGTAGGGACAGTCCCTTCGGAGACCCAGTACTTC.